This entry concerns a single T cell receptor beta chain. Its antigen is not identified. Each of the sorted populations had a purity greater than 95%. This entry is derived from a study of beta chain features in type 1 diabetes. The study, taken as a whole, reports: It was among patients, rather than healthy donors, that naive, central memory and Treg TCRB repertoires appeared more similar.

cDNA synthesis used the whole RNA isolate, giving expressed TCRB sequences. Data came from immunoSEQ multiplex PCR; TCRdb stores just in-frame clones and leaves some out. The sample records 140,000 or so clones, about 9.4% being singletons. The V end lost 1 base, the J end lost 3 bases, and 11 bases lay between the germline ends. CDR1 and CDR2 (germline): SGHTA, FQGTGA. The CDR3 sequence is 15 residues long. This chain connects TRBV7-3 to TRBJ2-3; D gene ambiguous. Sample: naive CD4+ T cells from blood. This clonotype was sampled from a man aged 18 to 30 in good health. CDR3 in DNA: TGTGCCAGCAGCTTAAGGTCTGCGGAGACAGATACGCAGTATTTT. Protein: CASSLRSAETDTQYF.